The source of this T cell receptor (beta chain) is a study of neurological immune-mediated disorders. By 5'RACE with 10-nucleotide random UMIs, the cDNA was made. From 15-18 subjects, each sequencing run yielded over 180 million TCR-beta sequences. TCRdb re-called the 5' RACE reads through MiXCR, storing one row per CDR3 protein. Of 35,000 to 50,000 distinct CDR3 sequences in the sample, roughly 15% were seen once. Findings and limits, study-wide: Private repertoires in all groups were suggested, as expanded clones shared no CDR3 amino acid sequences across subjects.

In this sample, this clonotype turned up many times. The antigen is unknown. In germline, CDR1 is DFQATT, CDR2 SNEGSKA (reference sequence). This CDR3 is 15 amino acids long. Trimming cost V 3 bases and J 0 bases, with 12 bases left between them. The origin of this receptor is a woman aged 60 to 75 with HTLV-1-associated myelopathy (HAM/TSP). J is TRBJ1-3 and V is TRBV20-1; maybe TRBD1 (6 bases). Sequencing was performed on CD4+ T cells from blood. The CDR3 loop reads CSARGGRVSGNTIYF. The CDR3, as DNA: TGCAGTGCTAGGGGGGGCAGGGTCTCTGGAAACACCATATATTTT.